This T cell receptor (beta chain) was sequenced for a study of T cell responses to AZD1222 COVID-19 vaccine. The data were produced by immunoSEQ multiplex PCR, yet TCRdb's version contains in-frame clones alone and is incomplete. Altogether roughly 120,000 clones are present, approximately 85% being singletons, with the ten largest covering roughly 3.7%. This clone was seen once. What it binds is unknown. Study-level findings and limits: Elevations in Spike-specific TCR breadth and depth followed administration of two AZD1222 doses. Donors skewed white British and female; clonal diversity was possibly underestimated.

This CDR3 comprises 20 residues. The germline gives CDR1 KGHDR, CDR2 SFDVKD. V lost 1 base, J lost 0 bases, and 8 bases stayed unmatched. The chain joins TRBV24-1 to TRBJ2-3; 14 bases agree with TRBD2. This receptor was taken from an adult in good health. This specimen was peripheral blood, taken on day 0 of MenACWY control vaccination. In DNA form, the CDR3 reads TGTGCCACCAGTGATTTCGCCGGACTAGCGGGGGGACTCAGCACAGATACGCAGTATTTT. The encoded protein is CATSDFAGLAGGLSTDTQYF.